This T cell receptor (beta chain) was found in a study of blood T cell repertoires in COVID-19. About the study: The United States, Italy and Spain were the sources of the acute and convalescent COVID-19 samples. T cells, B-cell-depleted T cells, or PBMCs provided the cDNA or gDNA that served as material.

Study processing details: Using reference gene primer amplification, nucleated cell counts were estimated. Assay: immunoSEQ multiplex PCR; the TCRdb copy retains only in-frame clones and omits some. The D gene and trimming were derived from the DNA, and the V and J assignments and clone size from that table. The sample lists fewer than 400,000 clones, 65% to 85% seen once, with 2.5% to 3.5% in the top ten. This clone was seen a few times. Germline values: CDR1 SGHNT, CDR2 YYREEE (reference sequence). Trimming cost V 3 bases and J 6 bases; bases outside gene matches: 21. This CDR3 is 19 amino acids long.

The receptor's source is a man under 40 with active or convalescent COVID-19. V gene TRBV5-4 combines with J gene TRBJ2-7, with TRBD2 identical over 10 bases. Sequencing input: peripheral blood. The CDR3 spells CASSSPGGAGGQYSLEQYF. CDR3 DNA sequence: TGTGCCAGCAGCTCCCCCGGGGGAGCGGGAGGGCAATACTCGCTCGAGCAGTACTTC.